This record covers a single T cell receptor beta chain. This sample stems from a study of blood T cell repertoires in COVID-19. Study-wide background: Acute and convalescent COVID-19 specimens originated in the United States, Italy and Spain. Nucleic acid was either cDNA or gDNA, and it came from T cells, B-cell-depleted T cells, or PBMCs.

Per the authors' pipeline: The assay estimated nucleated cells by amplifying reference gene primers. Assay: immunoSEQ multiplex PCR; the TCRdb copy retains only in-frame clones and omits some. D and trimming were read from the DNA, whereas the V and J calls and clone size are those reported in that table. The sample includes 150,000 to 200,000 clones, about four fifths of them seen just once. V lost 3 bases and J 4 bases, leaving 19 bases between the germline ends. Germline lookup yields CDR1 KGHSH and CDR2 LQKENI. The CDR3 covers 17 residues. Source material: peripheral blood. The chain links TRBV18 to TRBJ1-5; D may be TRBD1 (6 bases). The receptor was derived from a man in his sixties with acute or convalescent COVID-19. Here the CDR3 reads CASSPRGVGGFNQPQHF. CDR3 in DNA: TGTGCCAGCTCACCGAGAGGGGTTGGGGGCTTTAATCAGCCCCAGCATTTT.